This T cell receptor beta chain comes out of a study of cytomegalovirus exposure and HLA in healthy donors. The CDR3 is 15 amino acids. Trimming removed 3 bases from V and 4 bases from J, with 13 bases in between. From germline, CDR1 is MNHEY and CDR2 SMNVEV (reference sequence). Of note for this clone: Antigen unknown.

Overall study findings and caveats: In an earlier analysis, about 90% or about 30%: the productive usage of most TCR beta V segments. Among CMV-associated TCR beta chains, most appeared HLA-restricted in a later analysis. TCR beta chains numbering under 200 were designated cytomegalovirus-associated. In a later analysis, a missense DCLRE1C variant was linked to TCR beta V- and J-gene trimming.

The PCR was carried out with 60 Vbeta primers and 13 Jbeta primers. Sequenced by immunoSEQ multiplex PCR; TCRdb stores in-frame clones only, minus some. Listed are some 120,000 clones; roughly 1% falls within the top ten. The clonotype comes from a man in his late teens or twenties in good health and CMV-seronegative. The genes are TRBV27 and TRBJ2-1; D is unclear. Sequencing was done on a sample of PBMCs. CDR3 in amino acids: CASSFSPITYNEQFF. Written as DNA, the CDR3 is TGTGCCAGCAGTTTCTCCCCGATTACATACAATGAGCAGTTCTTC.